This T cell receptor beta chain was observed in a study of cytomegalovirus exposure and HLA in healthy donors. Findings and caveats of the study: Apparent HLA restriction characterized most CMV-associated TCR beta chains in a later analysis. Rates of TCR association differed by HLA locus in a later analysis, with DRB1 highest and HLA-C lowest.

As to this clone: The antigen is not known.

V was pared by 1 base and J by 7 bases, with 11 bases of the junction left unmatched. The CDR3 runs 16 residues. The germline V gene encodes CDR1 SGHAT and CDR2 FQDESV (reference sequence). A multiplex PCR was run with 60 Vbeta primers and 13 Jbeta primers. Original processing methods: A later analysis tallied tens of millions of unique TCR beta chains, 8.5 million to 11 million of them shared. Clones were sequenced by immunoSEQ multiplex PCR, and TCRdb holds only the in-frame ones, with some missing. That table gives V, J and clone size, and the DNA gave D and trimming. The sample consists of about 100,000 clones, approximately 72% of them appearing once.

The rearrangement joins TRBV11-1 to TRBJ2-7; 9 nucleotides match TRBD1. This clonotype originated in a female donor in good health and CMV-seropositive. The sequencing sample was made of PBMCs. CDR3 in amino acids: CASSLEVGQGLGEQYF. CDR3 coding DNA: TGTGCCAGCAGCTTAGAGGTAGGACAGGGGCTGGGGGAGCAGTACTTC. The full variable domain, with the rest looked up from reference TRBV11-1 and TRBJ2-7, is EAEVAQSPRYKITEKSQAVAFWCDPISGHATLYWYRQILGQGPELLVQFQDESVVDDSQLPKDRFSAERLKGVDSTLKIQPAELGDSAMYLCASSLEVGQGLGEQYFGPGTRLTVT.